The source of this T cell receptor (beta chain) is a study of blood T cells in healthy people across ages. Overall study findings and caveats: The long-lived group displayed more naive CD4+ cells, plus higher diversity, than the aged donors did. Older age went with lower TCR beta diversity per million T cells, in a roughly linear way.

A second roughly 6 to 12 cycle PCR used barcoded and J-beta primers. The template-switch adaptor, which had 12 random nucleotides, put a tag on each cDNA molecule. In TCRdb, the 5' RACE reads were re-called with MiXCR into one record per CDR3 protein. The data show 780,000 or so distinct CDR3 sequences, roughly three fifths seen once. The CDR3 length is 16 residues. The germline V gene has CDR1 MGHRA and CDR2 YSYEKL. Total RNA extracted from each sample amounted to at least 5.5 micrograms. In regard to this clonotype: Its antigen is currently unknown.

This rearrangement joins TRBV4-1 to TRBJ2-5, with 11 bases lining up with TRBD2. TRBJ2-7 matches the DNA end more closely, so the J call is doubtful. The material sequenced was blood. This receptor was taken from a middle-aged man in good health. The CDR3 DNA sequence: TGCGCCAGCAGCCAAGTAGGGCTAGCGGGAGGTGACGAGCAGTACTTC. Its translation is CASSQVGLAGGDEQYF.